This entry concerns a single TCR beta chain. In the authors' workflow: Amplification of reference gene primers provided the estimated nucleated cell counts. Data came from immunoSEQ multiplex PCR; TCRdb stores just in-frame clones and leaves some out. V and J calls plus clone size are reproduced from that table; the DNA served to infer D and trimming. The sample carries over 80,000 clones, around 87% recorded once. Germline V CDR1 and CDR2: LGHDT, YNNKEL (reference sequence). The CDR3 has 16 amino acids. Trimming removed 2 bases from V and 12 bases from J, with 23 bases in between. These data come from a study of blood T cell repertoires in COVID-19. The overall study: Samples of COVID-19 (acute and convalescent) were obtained from the United States, Italy and Spain.

The chain links TRBV3-1 (or the pseudogene TRBV3-2) to TRBJ2-1; D unclear. The sequenced material came from peripheral blood. The TCR was taken from a human donor in a cohort sampled during active COVID-19. CDR3 coding DNA: TGTGCCAGCAGCCAACTCCCGGAACAGTTTGAAAGAGCGCAGTTCTTC. Protein sequence: CASSQLPEQFERAQFF.